This record covers a single T cell receptor (beta chain). TCRdb processed the 5' RACE reads anew with MiXCR; each CDR3 protein has one entry. Altogether some 350,000 distinct CDR3 sequences are present, roughly 15% being singletons, with the ten largest covering 1.1%. This specimen belongs to a study of CD8 T cells in ankylosing spondylitis. The length of the CDR3 is 16 residues. Germline V CDR1 and CDR2: MGHRA, YSYEKL. V lost 4 bases to trimming and J lost 0 bases, with 12 bases between them. The sequence derives from a male donor with ankylosing spondylitis or in good health (not recorded which). This chain joins TRBV4-1 and TRBJ2-2; D not certain. Sequencing was carried out using blood, either unsorted or a sorted T cell fraction (not recorded which). The CDR3 DNA is TGCGCCAGCAGCCCCTGGACCGGCACGAACACCGGGGAGCTGTTTTTT. It translates to CASSPWTGTNTGELFF.